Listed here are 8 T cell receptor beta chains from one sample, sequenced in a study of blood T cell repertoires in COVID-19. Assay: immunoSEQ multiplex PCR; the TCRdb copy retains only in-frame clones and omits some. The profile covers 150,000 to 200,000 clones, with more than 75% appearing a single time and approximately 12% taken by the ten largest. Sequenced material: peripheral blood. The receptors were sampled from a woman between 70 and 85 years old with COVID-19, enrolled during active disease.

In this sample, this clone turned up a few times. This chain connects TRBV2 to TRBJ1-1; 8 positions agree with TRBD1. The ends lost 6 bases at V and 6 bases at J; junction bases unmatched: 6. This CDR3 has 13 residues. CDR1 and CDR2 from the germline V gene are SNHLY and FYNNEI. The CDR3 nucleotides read TGTGCCAGCAGGGACAGGGCATTCGCTGAAGCTTTCTTT. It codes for CASRDRAFAEAFF.

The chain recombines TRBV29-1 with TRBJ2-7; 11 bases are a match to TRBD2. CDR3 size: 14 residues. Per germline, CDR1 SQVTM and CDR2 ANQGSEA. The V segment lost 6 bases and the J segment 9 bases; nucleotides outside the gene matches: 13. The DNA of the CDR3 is TGCAGCGTCGCCTCGACTAGCGGGAACGATGGGCAGTACTTC. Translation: CSVASTSGNDGQYF.

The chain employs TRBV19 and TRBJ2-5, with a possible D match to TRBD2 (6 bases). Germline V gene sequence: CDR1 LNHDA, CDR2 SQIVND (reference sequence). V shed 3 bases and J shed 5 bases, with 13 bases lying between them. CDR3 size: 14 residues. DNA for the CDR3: TGTGCCAGTAGTATTCGCGGGAAGGAGGAGACCCAGTACTTC. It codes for CASSIRGKEETQYF.

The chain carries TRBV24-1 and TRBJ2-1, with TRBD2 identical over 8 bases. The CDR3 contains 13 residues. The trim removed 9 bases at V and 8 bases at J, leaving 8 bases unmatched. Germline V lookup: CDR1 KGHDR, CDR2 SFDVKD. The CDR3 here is CATGQLAGHEQFF. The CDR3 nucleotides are TGTGCCACCGGCCAGCTAGCGGGTCATGAGCAGTTCTTC.

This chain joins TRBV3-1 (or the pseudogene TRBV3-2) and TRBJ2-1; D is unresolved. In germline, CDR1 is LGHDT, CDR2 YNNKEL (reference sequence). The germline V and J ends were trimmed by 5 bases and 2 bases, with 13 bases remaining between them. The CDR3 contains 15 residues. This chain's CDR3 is CASSYPGATYNEQFF. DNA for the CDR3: TGTGCCAGCAGCTATCCGGGTGCTACCTACAATGAGCAGTTCTTC.

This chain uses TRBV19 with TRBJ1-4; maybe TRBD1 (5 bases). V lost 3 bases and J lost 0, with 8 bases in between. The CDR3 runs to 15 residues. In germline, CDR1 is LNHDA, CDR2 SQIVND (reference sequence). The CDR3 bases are TGTGCCAGTAGTATCGGGGGAACAACTAATGAAAAACTGTTTTTT. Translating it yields CASSIGGTTNEKLFF.

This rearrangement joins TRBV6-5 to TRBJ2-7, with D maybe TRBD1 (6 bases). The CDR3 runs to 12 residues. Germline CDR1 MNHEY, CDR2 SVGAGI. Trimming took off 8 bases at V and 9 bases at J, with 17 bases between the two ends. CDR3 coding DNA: TGTGCCAGCGTCCCCAGGGGTTCAGCGCAGTACTTC. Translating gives CASVPRGSAQYF.

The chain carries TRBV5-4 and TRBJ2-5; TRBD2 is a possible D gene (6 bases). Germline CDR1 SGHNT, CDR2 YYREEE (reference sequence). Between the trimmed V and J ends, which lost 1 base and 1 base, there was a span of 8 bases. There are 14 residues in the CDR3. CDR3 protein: CASSLYGGQETQYF. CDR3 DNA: TGTGCCAGCAGCTTGTACGGGGGCCAAGAGACCCAGTACTTC.